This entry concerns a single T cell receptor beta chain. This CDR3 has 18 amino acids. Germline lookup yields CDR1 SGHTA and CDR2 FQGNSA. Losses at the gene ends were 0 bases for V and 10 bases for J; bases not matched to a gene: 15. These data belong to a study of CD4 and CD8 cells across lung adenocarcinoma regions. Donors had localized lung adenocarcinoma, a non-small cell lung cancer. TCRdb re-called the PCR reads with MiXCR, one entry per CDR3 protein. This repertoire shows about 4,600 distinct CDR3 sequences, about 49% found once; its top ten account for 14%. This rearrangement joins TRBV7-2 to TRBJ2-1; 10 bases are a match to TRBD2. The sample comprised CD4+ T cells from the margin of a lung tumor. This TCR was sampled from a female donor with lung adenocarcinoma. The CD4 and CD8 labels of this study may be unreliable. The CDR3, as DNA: TGTGCCAGCAGCTTAGCTTCTAGCGGGAGTTCCTACTCCTACGAGCAGTTCTTC. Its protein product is CASSLASSGSSYSYEQFF.